The rows below give T cell receptor beta chains drawn from one sample of a study of blood T cells in healthy people across ages. MiXCR, run by TCRdb on the 5' RACE reads, gives a single entry per CDR3 protein. The data hold hundreds of thousands of distinct CDR3 sequences, with 40% to 50% observed a single time. Input material: blood. These receptor sequences come from a man aged 55 to 69 in good health. The CDR3 runs from the conserved cysteine through the conserved F or W. Each record gives: D gene, clone size, J gene, V gene, CDR3 DNA, CDR3 protein. A D gene is named only where the DNA matches it firmly. Not all rows give a size; the values are once, few, many and, for expanded clones, a class.

TRBD1 NA TRBJ2-3 TRBV7-6 TGTGCCAGCAGCACGGGACAGACTGGCACAGATACGCAGTATTTT CASSTGQTGTDTQYF
NA NA TRBJ2-7 TRBV7-2 TGTGCCAGCAGCTCCCTACGGGCGGGACAGTCAGAATCCTACGAGCAGTACTTC CASSSLRAGQSESYEQYF
TRBD2 NA TRBJ2-7 TRBV7-2 TGTGCCAGCAGCCCAATAGCGGGGGGTTCCTACGAGCAGTACTTC CASSPIAGGSYEQYF
NA many TRBJ2-7 TRBV7-9 TGTGCCAGCAGCTTAGTAGCGGCCTCCTACGAGCAGTACTTC CASSLVAASYEQYF
NA NA TRBJ2-4 TRBV12-3/TRBV12-4 TGTGCCAGCAGCCCGGATGACGATGGCAAAAACATTCAGTACTTC CASSPDDDGKNIQYF
TRBD2 NA TRBJ2-1 TRBV12-3/TRBV12-4 TGTGCCAGCAGTGCTAACATCGGGGGGAGGAAGCAGTTCTTC CASSANIGGRKQFF
NA NA TRBJ2-7 TRBV10-3 TGTGCCAAATCCAAAGGGGTTGGGTACGAGCAGTACTTC CAKSKGVGYEQYF
NA NA TRBJ2-4 TRBV12-3/TRBV12-4 TGTGCCAGCAGAGTCAGTCGGAACATTCAGTACTTC CASRVSRNIQYF
TRBD1 few TRBJ2-5 TRBV2 TGTGCCAGCAGTGTGGAGGCCGGGACAGCATACAATGAGCAGTACTTC CASSVEAGTAYNEQYF
TRBD1 NA TRBJ2-7 TRBV6-5 TGTGCCAGCAGTCCTACGGGACAGGGGTCCTACGAGCAGTACTTC CASSPTGQGSYEQYF
NA NA TRBJ2-1 TRBV7-2 TGTGCCAGCAGCTTAGTATACAGCCAAGAGAGCCAGTTCTTC CASSLVYSQESQFF
NA NA TRBJ1-2 TRBV7-2 TGTGCCAGCAGTTTTAAAAGTGAGGTGATAGGCTACACCTTC CASSFKSEVIGYTF
TRBD1 once TRBJ2-3 TRBV20-1 TGCAGTGCTAGAATGACAGGGCCCACAGATACGCAGTATTTT CSARMTGPTDTQYF
NA NA TRBJ1-2 TRBV29-1 TGCAGCGTTGAAAGGTCAGAAGCTAACTATGGCTACACCTTC CSVERSEANYGYTF
NA NA TRBJ2-7 TRBV20-1 TGCAGTGCTCGACAACCGGACGAGCAGTACTTC CSARQPDEQYF
NA NA TRBJ2-7 TRBV7-8 TGTGCCAGCAGCTTAGGTAGCGGTCTCTCCTGCGAGCAGTACTTC CASSLGSGLSCEQYF
TRBD2 NA TRBJ2-1 TRBV29-1 TGCGGCGTTGAGTTGCCGACCGGGACTAGCGAGGGGGGTGGGAATGAGCAGTTCTTC CGVELPTGTSEGGGNEQFF
NA NA TRBJ2-1 TRBV6-2/TRBV6-3 TGTGCCAGCAGTTACACCGGGGGGCCTTCCTACAATGAGCAGTTCTTC CASSYTGGPSYNEQFF
TRBD2 NA TRBJ2-1 TRBV6-2/TRBV6-3 TGTGCCAGCAGTAACAGACTAGCGGGGGTGAACGAGCAGTTCTTC CASSNRLAGVNEQFF
TRBD1 NA TRBJ2-3 TRBV20-1 TGCAGTGCGGAAGACAGGGGCGAAACAGATACGCAGTATTTT CSAEDRGETDTQYF
TRBD1 few TRBJ2-7 TRBV5-5 TGTGCCAGCAGCTTGGGAGACAGGGGGTTTTACGAGCAGTACTTC CASSLGDRGFYEQYF
TRBD1 NA TRBJ2-7 TRBV2 TGTGCCAGCAGTGGACCTGGGACAGCCTTGGCCTACGAGCAGTACTTC CASSGPGTALAYEQYF
NA NA TRBJ2-7 TRBV6-6 TGTGCCAGCAGATCAATCAGGGAAACCTACGAGCGGTACTTC CASRSIRETYERYF
NA few TRBJ2-5 TRBV7-2 TGTGCCAGCAGACCAGGGTTCCAAGAGACCCAGTACTTC CASRPGFQETQYF